This T cell receptor beta chain comes out of a study of blood T cell repertoires in COVID-19. Germline V gene sequence: CDR1 MNHEY, CDR2 SVGEGT. Trimming cost V 6 bases and J 2 bases; bases outside gene matches: 7. The CDR3 runs 16 residues. Original methodology: The authors estimated nucleated cell counts from reference gene primer amplification. Using immunoSEQ multiplex PCR, the repertoire was profiled, and TCRdb retains in-frame clones only, with some absent. Clone size and V and J calls were adopted from that table, with D and trimming inferred from the DNA. In the table there are 200,000 to 250,000 clones, about nine tenths of which are singletons.

The chain carries TRBV6-2 or TRBV6-3 and TRBJ2-6, with TRBD2 identical over 7 bases. The sequencing input was peripheral blood. This TCR was sampled from a woman aged 55-69 years with acute or convalescent COVID-19. The CDR3: CASSNLGRAGANVLTF. CDR3 nucleotide sequence: TGTGCCAGCAGCAACCTAGGGAGGGCTGGGGCCAACGTCCTGACTTTC.